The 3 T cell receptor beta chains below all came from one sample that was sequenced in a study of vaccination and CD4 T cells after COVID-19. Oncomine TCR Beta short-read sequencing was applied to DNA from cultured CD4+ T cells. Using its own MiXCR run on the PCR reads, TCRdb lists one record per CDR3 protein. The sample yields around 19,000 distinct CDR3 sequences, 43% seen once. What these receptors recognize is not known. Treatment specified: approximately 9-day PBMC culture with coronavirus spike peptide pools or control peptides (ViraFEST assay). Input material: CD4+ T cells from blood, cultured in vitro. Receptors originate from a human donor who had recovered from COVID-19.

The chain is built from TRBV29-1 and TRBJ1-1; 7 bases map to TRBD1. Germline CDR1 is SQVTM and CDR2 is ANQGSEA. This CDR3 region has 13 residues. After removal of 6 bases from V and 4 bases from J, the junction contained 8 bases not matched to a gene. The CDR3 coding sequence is TGCAGCGTGCCGACAGGGCTGGGCACTGAAGCTTTCTTT. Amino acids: CSVPTGLGTEAFF.

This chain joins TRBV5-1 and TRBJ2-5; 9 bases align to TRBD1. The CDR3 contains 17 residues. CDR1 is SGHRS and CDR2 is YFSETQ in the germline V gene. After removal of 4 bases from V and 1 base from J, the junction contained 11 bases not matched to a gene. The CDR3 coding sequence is TGCGCCAGCAGCATGGGCAACAGGGGGCTACTCCAAGAGACCCAGTACTTC. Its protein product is CASSMGNRGLLQETQYF.

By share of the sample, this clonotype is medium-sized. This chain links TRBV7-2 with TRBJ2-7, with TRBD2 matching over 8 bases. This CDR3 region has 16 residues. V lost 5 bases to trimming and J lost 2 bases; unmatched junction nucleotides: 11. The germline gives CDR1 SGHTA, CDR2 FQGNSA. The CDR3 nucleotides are TGTGCCAGCAGCCCGACGGGACTAGACCCGACCTACGAGCAGTACTTC. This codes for CASSPTGLDPTYEQYF.